This T cell receptor beta chain stems from a study of identical twins. Overall study findings and caveats: High-abundance cord blood beta clonotypes had fewer insertions; memory repertoires showed none.

This clonotype has a single count. The target antigen is unknown. A clone one base away is much larger, so this may be a read error. TCRdb ran MiXCR on the 5' RACE reads and lists one entry per CDR3 protein. The table has 500,000 to 550,000 distinct CDR3 sequences, around 20% seen once. This same sample was also taken into another study, of T cells expressing NK-cell markers.

The clonotype was recovered from a woman between 18 and 29 years old in good health. What was sequenced was CD4+ T cells sorted from blood.

This chain's CDR3 is CASSPGKSYEQYF. The CDR3 DNA reads as TGTGCCAGCAGCCCCGGGAAATCCTACGAGCAGTACTTC. The chain links TRBV7-3 to TRBJ2-7; TRBD2 might be the D (5 bases). Germline V gives CDR1 SGHTA, CDR2 FQGTGA. This CDR3 is 13 amino acids long. V was shortened by 5 bases and J by 1 base, with 9 bases between the two germline ends.